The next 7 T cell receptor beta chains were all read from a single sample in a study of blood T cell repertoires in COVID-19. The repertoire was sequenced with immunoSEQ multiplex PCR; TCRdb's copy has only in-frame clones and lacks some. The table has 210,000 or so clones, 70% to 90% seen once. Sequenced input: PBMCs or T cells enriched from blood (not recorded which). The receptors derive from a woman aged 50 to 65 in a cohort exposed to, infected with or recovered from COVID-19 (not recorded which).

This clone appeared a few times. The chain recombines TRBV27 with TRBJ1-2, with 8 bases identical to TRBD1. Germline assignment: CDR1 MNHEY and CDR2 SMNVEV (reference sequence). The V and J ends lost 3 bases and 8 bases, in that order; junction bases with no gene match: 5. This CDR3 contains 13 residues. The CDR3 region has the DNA TGTGCCAGCAGTTTGAACAGGGGGTTCGGCTACACCTTC. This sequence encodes CASSLNRGFGYTF.

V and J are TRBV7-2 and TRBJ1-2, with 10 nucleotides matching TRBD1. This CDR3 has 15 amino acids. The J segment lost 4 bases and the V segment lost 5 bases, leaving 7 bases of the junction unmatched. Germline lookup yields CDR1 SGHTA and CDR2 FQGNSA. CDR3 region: CASSPDRGRSYGYTF. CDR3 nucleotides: TGTGCCAGCAGCCCCGACAGGGGGCGCAGCTATGGCTACACCTTC.

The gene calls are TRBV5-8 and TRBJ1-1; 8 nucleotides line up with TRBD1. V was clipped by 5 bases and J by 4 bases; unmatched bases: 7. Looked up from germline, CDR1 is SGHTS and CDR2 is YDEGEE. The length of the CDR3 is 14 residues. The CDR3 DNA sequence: TGTGCCAGCAGACCGGACAGGGTAAGCACTGAAGCTTTCTTT. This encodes CASRPDRVSTEAFF.

The chain's CDR3 is CAWSVLGGQPQHF. The DNA of the CDR3 is TGTGCCTGGAGTGTACTCGGGGGGCAGCCCCAGCATTTT. The J gene is TRBJ1-5, the V gene TRBV30, with D perhaps matching TRBD1 (5 bases). With 0 bases removed from V and 7 bases from J, the gap between germline ends came to 10 bases. The germline V gene has CDR1 GTSNPN and CDR2 SVGIG (reference sequence). The CDR3 covers 13 residues.

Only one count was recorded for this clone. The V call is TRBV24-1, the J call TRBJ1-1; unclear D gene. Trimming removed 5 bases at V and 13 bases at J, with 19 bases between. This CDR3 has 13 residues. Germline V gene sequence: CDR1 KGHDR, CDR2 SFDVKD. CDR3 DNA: TGTGCCACCAGTGCTATCCCAGGAGGGCGGCTTTTCTTT. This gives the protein CATSAIPGGRLFF.

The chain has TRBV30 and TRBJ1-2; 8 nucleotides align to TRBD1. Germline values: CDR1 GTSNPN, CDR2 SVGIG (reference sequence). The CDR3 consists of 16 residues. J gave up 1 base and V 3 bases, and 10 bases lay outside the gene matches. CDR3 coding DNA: TGTGCCTGGAGGGTAGGACAGGGAAGAGGTAACTATGGCTACACCTTC. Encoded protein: CAWRVGQGRGNYGYTF. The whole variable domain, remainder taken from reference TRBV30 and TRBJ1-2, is SQTIHQWPATLVQPVGSPLSLECTVEGTSNPNLYWYRQAAGRGLQLLFYSVGIGQISSEVPQNLSASRPQDRQFILSSKKLLLSDSGFYLCAWRVGQGRGNYGYTFGSGTRLTVV.

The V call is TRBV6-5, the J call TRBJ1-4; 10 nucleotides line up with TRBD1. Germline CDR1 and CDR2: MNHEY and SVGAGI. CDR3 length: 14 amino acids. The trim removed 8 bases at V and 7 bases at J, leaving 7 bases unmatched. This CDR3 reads CASCPDRGREKLFF. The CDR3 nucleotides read TGTGCCAGCTGCCCTGACAGGGGGCGTGAAAAACTGTTTTTT.